This passage covers 10 T cell receptor beta chains from one sample sequenced in a study of cytomegalovirus exposure and HLA in healthy donors. Method: immunoSEQ multiplex PCR; TCRdb's copy keeps in-frame clones and lacks some. The sample has about 140,000 clones, around 88% seen once; the top ten hold over 6.5%. The specimen sequenced was PBMCs. All receptors derive from a woman aged 18-29 years in good health and CMV-seropositive.

The chain couples TRBV6-6 to TRBJ2-7; possibly TRBD1 for D (6 bases). Looked up from germline, CDR1 is MNHNY and CDR2 is SVGAGI (reference sequence). The CDR3 sequence is 13 residues long. V lost 7 bases to trimming and J lost 5 bases, with 15 bases between them. CDR3 protein: CASTPDKGDEQYF. As DNA, the CDR3 is TGTGCCAGCACCCCGGACAAGGGGGACGAGCAGTACTTC.

J is TRBJ1-5 and V is TRBV18; D remains unclear. Trimming left V 6 bases short and J 0 bases short, with 9 bases between. This CDR3 has 14 amino acids. CDR1 is KGHSH, CDR2 LQKENI, per germline. The chain's CDR3 is CASSPRDSNQPQHF. CDR3 coding DNA: TGTGCCAGCTCCCCAAGAGATAGCAATCAGCCCCAGCATTTT.

The chain recombines TRBV4-1 with TRBJ2-3; 7 bases are shared with TRBD2. The germline V gene has CDR1 MGHRA and CDR2 YSYEKL. The CDR3 covers 18 residues. After removal of 3 bases from V and 0 bases from J, the junction contained 12 bases not matched to a gene. Here the CDR3 DNA reads TGCGCCAGCAGCCATATCGGAAGCGGGGAAACTAGCACAGATACGCAGTATTTT. As protein: CASSHIGSGETSTDTQYF.

This clone was picked up a small number of times. The chain combines TRBV19 with TRBJ1-1; TRBD1 aligns across 7 bases. V lost 5 bases to trimming and J lost 5 bases; unmatched junction nucleotides: 8. Germline values: CDR1 LNHDA, CDR2 SQIVND (reference sequence). This CDR3 has 14 amino acids. The CDR3, as DNA: TGTGCCAGTAGTCTCCGACAGGGATGGACTGAAGCTTTCTTT. It translates to CASSLRQGWTEAFF.

This chain connects TRBV5-4 to TRBJ1-2; TRBD1 might be the D (5 bases). The V gene's germline CDR1 is SGHNT and CDR2 YYREEE (reference sequence). The CDR3 extends over 11 amino acids. V lost 9 bases and J 6 bases, leaving 12 bases between the germline ends. The CDR3 coding sequence is TGTGCCACTGTCGGGGGGGATGGCTACACCTTC. Protein sequence: CATVGGDGYTF.

The gene calls are TRBV9 and TRBJ2-1; 8 positions match TRBD1. CDR3 length equals 17 residues. V shed 2 bases, J shed 5 bases, and the junction held 12 bases outside the gene matches. Germline V gene lookup returns CDR1 SGDLS and CDR2 YYNGEE. This CDR3 reads CASSVGPWTGRDNEQFF. In nucleotides, the CDR3 is TGTGCCAGCAGCGTTGGGCCGTGGACAGGGAGAGACAATGAGCAGTTCTTC.

This clone was observed a single time. This chain links TRBV29-1 with TRBJ1-2; D unclear. CDR1 is SQVTM, CDR2 ANQGSEA, per germline. Between the trimmed V and J ends, which lost 3 bases and 4 bases, there was a span of 9 bases. The CDR3 covers 12 residues. This CDR3 reads CSVDLTLYGYTF. Here the CDR3 DNA reads TGCAGCGTTGACCTGACTCTCTATGGCTACACCTTC. Together with reference TRBV29-1 and TRBJ1-2, the CDR3 gives the full variable domain: SAVISQKPSRDICQRGTSLTIQCQVDSQVTMMFWYRQQPGQSLTLIATANQGSEATYESGFVIDKFPISRPNLTFSTLTVSNMSPEDSSIYLCSVDLTLYGYTFGSGTRLTVV.

The rearrangement uses TRBV5-6 and TRBJ1-2; TRBD1 is a possible D gene (5 bases). Germline values: CDR1 SGHDT, CDR2 YYEEEE. The length of the CDR3 is 13 residues. Trimming cost V 4 bases and J 0 bases, with 7 bases left between them. The CDR3 loop is CASSQGANYGYTF. The DNA of the CDR3 is TGTGCCAGCAGCCAAGGGGCTAACTATGGCTACACCTTC.

The gene calls are TRBV28 and TRBJ2-2; possible D gene TRBD1, 6 bases. Germline loops: CDR1 MDHEN, CDR2 SYDVKM. V dropped 4 bases and J dropped 3 bases, with 9 bases sitting between them. The CDR3 length is 14 residues. The CDR3 is CASSSTGYTGELFF. For the CDR3, the DNA is TGTGCCAGCAGTTCCACAGGGTACACCGGGGAGCTGTTTTTT.

This rearrangement joins TRBV28 to TRBJ2-5; 7 nucleotides match TRBD1. From germline, CDR1 is MDHEN and CDR2 SYDVKM. CDR3 size: 16 residues. The trim removed 5 bases at V and 2 bases at J, leaving 11 bases unmatched. In nucleotides, the CDR3 is TGTGCCAGCAGTGGAGCTGGGACAGACCAACAAGAGACCCAGTACTTC. It specifies CASSGAGTDQQETQYF. The whole variable domain, remainder taken from reference TRBV28 and TRBJ2-5, is DVKVTQSSRYLVKRTGEKVFLECVQDMDHENMFWYRQDPGLGLRLIYFSYDVKMKEKGDIPEGYSVSREKKERFSLILESASTNQTSMYLCASSGAGTDQQETQYFGPGTRLLVL.